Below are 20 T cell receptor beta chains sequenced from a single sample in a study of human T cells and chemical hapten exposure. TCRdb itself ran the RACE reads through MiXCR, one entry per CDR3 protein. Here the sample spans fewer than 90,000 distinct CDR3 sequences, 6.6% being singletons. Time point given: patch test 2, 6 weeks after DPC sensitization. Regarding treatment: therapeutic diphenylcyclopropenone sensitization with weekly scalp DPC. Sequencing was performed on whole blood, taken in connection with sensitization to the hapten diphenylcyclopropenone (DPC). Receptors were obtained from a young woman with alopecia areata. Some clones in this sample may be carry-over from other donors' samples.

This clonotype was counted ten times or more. CDR3 sequence reads: CAWSSAGGPTDTQYF. DNA of the CDR3: TGTGCCTGGAGTTCTGCGGGGGGCCCCACAGATACGCAGTATTTT. The chain employs TRBV30 and TRBJ2-3; the match to TRBD2 covers 8 bases. The germline CDR1 and CDR2 sequences are GTSNPN and SVGIG (reference sequence). Trimming took 2 bases from V and 2 from J; bases not matched to a gene: 6. The CDR3 covers 15 residues.

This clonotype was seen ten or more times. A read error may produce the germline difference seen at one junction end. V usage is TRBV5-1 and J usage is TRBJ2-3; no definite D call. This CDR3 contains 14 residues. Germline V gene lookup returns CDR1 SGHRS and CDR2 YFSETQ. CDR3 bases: TGCGCCAGCAGAGAAGGAGTTAGCACAGATAAGCAGTATTTT. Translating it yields CASREGVSTDKQYF. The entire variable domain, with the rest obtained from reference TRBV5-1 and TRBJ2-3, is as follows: KAGVTQTPRYLIKTRGQQVTLSCSPISGHRSVSWYQQTPGQGLQFLFEYFSETQRNKGNFPGRFSGRQFSNSRSEMNVSTLELGDSALYLCASREGVSTDKQYFGPGTRLTVL.

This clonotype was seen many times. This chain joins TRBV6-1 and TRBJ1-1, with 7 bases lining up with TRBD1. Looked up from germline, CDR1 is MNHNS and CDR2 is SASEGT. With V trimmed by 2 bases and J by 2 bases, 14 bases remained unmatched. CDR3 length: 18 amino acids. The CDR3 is CASSERYRQGGINTEAFF. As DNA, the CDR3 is TGTGCCAGCAGTGAAAGGTATAGGCAGGGGGGCATTAACACTGAAGCTTTCTTT.

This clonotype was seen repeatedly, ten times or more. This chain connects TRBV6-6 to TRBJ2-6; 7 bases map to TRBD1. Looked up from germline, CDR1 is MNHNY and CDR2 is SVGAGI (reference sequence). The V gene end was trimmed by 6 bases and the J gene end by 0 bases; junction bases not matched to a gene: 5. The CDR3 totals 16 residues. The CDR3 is CASRHRGSSGANVLTF. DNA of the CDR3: TGTGCCAGCAGACACAGGGGAAGCTCTGGGGCCAACGTCCTGACTTTC.

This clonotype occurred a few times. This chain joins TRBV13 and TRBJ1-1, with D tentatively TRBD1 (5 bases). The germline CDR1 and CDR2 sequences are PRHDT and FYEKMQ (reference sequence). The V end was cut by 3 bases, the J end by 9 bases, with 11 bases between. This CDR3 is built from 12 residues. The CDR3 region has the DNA TGTGCCAGCAGCTTCCCAGGGCTTAAAGCTTTCTTT. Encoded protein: CASSFPGLKAFF.

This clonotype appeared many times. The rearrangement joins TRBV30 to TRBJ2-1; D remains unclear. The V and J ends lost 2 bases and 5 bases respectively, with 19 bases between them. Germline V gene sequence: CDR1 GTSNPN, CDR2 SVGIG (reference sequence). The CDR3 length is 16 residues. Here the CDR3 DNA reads TGTGCCTGGAGTCGGTTCGTCTTCCCTCCTAACAATGAGCAGTTCTTC. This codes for CAWSRFVFPPNNEQFF.

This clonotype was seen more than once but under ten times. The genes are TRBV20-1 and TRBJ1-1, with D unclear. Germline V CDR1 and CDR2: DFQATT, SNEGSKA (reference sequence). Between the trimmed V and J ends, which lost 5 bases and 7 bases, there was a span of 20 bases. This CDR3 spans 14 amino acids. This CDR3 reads CSASWTFGKGEAFF. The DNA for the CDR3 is TGCAGTGCTTCATGGACCTTTGGTAAGGGTGAAGCTTTCTTT.

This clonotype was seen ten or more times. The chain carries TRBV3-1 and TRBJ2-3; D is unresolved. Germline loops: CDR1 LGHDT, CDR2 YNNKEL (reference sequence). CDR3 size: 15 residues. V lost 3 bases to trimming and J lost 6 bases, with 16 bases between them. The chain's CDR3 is CASSQHWKGYDTQYF. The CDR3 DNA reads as TGTGCCAGCAGCCAGCATTGGAAAGGATACGATACGCAGTATTTT.

The CDR3 DNA follows: TGCAGTGCTAGGGGACTAGCGGGGGCCGGGGCCTACGAGCAGTACTTC. Residues: CSARGLAGAGAYEQYF. The chain uses TRBV20-1 and TRBJ2-7; TRBD2 agrees at 14 bases. The CDR3 is 16 amino acids. CDR1 is DFQATT, CDR2 SNEGSKA, per germline (reference sequence). The ends lost 3 bases at V and 2 bases at J; junction bases unmatched: 6.

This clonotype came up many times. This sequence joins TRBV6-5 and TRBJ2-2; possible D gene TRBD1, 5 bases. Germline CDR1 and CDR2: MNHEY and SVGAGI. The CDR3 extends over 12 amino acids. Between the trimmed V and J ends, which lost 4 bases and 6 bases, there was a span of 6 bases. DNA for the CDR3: TGTGCCAGCAGTTTAGGGGCCGGGGAGCTGTTTTTT. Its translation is CASSLGAGELFF.

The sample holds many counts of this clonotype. The CDR3 sequence: CASSSWTGREQYF. CDR3 nucleotide sequence: TGTGCCAGCAGTTCCTGGACAGGGAGGGAGCAGTACTTC. The chain joins TRBV27 to TRBJ2-7; TRBD1 agrees at 8 bases. Unmatched junction bases numbered 6, after V lost 4 bases and J lost 7 bases. Germline CDR1 reads MNHEY; CDR2 reads SMNVEV (reference sequence). CDR3 length equals 13 residues.

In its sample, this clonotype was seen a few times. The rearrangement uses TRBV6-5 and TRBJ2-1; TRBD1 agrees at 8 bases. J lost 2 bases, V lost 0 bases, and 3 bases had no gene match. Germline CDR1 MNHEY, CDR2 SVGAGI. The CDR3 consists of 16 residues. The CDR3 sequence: CASSYSSGGAYNEQFF. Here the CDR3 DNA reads TGTGCCAGCAGTTACTCTTCAGGGGGCGCCTACAATGAGCAGTTCTTC.

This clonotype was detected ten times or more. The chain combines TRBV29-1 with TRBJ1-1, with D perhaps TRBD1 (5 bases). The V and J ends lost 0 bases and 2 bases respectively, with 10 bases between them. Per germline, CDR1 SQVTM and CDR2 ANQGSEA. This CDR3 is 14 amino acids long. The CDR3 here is CSVEDSGTNTEAFF. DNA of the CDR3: TGCAGCGTTGAAGATTCCGGGACCAACACTGAAGCTTTCTTT.

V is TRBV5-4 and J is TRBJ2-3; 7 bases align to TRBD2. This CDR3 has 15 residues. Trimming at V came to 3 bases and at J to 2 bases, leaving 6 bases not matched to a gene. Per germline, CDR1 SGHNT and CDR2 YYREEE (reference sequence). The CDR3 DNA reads TGTGCCAGCAGCTCGGTCGGGGGGTCCACAGATACGCAGTATTTT. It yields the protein CASSSVGGSTDTQYF.

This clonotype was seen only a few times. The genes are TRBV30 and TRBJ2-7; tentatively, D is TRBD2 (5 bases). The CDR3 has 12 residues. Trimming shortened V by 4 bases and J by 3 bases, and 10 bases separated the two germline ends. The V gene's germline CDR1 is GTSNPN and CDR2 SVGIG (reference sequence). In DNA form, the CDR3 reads TGTGCCTGGAAGGTCGGGGTCTACGAGCAGTACTTC. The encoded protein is CAWKVGVYEQYF.

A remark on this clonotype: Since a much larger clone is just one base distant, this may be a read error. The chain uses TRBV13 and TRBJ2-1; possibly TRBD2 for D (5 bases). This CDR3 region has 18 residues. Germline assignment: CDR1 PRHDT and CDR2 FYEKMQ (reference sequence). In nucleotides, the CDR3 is TGTGTCAGCAGCTTAGGCACCGGGCCGAGGGACTCCTACAATGAGCAGTTCTTC. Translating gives CVSSLGTGPRDSYNEQFF.

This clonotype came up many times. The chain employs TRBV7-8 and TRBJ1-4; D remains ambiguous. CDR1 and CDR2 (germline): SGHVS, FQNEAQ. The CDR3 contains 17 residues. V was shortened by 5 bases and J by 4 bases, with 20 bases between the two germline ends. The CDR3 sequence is CASSIRTFSAINEKLFF. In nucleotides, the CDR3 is TGTGCCAGCAGCATAAGGACGTTTTCCGCTATTAATGAAAAACTGTTTTTT.

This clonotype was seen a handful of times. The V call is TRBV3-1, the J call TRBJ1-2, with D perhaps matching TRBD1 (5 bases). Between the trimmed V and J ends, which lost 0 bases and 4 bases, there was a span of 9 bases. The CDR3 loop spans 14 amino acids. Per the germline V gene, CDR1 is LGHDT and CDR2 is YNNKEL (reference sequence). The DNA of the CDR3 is TGTGCCAGCAGCCAAGAATGGGGCACCTATGGCTACACCTTC. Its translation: CASSQEWGTYGYTF.

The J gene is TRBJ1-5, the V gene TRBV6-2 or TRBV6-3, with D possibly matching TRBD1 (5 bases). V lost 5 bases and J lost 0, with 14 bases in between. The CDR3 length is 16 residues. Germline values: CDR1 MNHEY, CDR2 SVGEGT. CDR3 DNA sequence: TGTGCCAGCAGTCACCGTGGGGGGACTAGCAATCAGCCCCAGCATTTT. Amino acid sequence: CASSHRGGTSNQPQHF.

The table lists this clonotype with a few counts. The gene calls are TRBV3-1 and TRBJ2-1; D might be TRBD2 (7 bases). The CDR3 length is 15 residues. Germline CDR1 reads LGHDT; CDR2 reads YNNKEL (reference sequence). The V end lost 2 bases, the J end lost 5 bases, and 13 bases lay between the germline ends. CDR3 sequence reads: CASSQTGGDDNEQFF. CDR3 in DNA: TGTGCCAGCAGCCAAACGGGGGGCGACGACAATGAGCAGTTCTTC.